This passage covers 16 T cell receptor beta chains from one sample sequenced in a study of CXCR3-negative and CXCR3-positive naive CD8 T cells. Study-level points and caveats: Greater hydrophobicity was found in TRB CDR3s of CXCR3-positive naive cells than of CXCR3-negative naive cells.

Their antigens are not known. Each TRB cDNA library was prepared by 5' RACE (with UMI labels). TCRdb reprocessed the 5' RACE reads and keeps a single row for each CDR3 protein, giving no DNA. The sample yields under 75,000 distinct CDR3 sequences, of which the top ten take up around 0.8%. Input material: naive CXCR3+ CD8+ T cells from blood. The subset here: CD45RO-CCR7+CD27+CD95- naive CD8+ T cells expressing CXCR3 (TNR3+). The receptors derive from a human donor in good health. Some clones in this sample may be carry-over from other donors' samples.

The rearrangement joins TRBV7-3 to TRBJ1-2. Germline V gives CDR1 SGHTA, CDR2 FQGTGA. This CDR3 comprises 15 residues. The CDR3 here is CASSPELGANYGYTF.

V is TRBV29-1 and J is TRBJ1-2. The germline CDR1 and CDR2 sequences are SQVTM and ANQGSEA. This CDR3 contains 14 residues. CDR3: CSVEVPTGPWGYTF.

The chain couples TRBV28 to TRBJ1-6; absent DNA, TCRdb's TRBD1 call cannot be checked. CDR3 length: 14 residues. Per germline, CDR1 MDHEN and CDR2 SYDVKM. This CDR3 reads CASSQDRGLSPLHF.

V and J are TRBV19 and TRBJ2-7; TCRdb's assignment of TRBD2 cannot be checked, as there is no DNA. In germline, CDR1 is LNHDA, CDR2 SQIVND (reference sequence). CDR3 size: 13 residues. CDR3: CASSRSAGREQYF.

The chain is built from TRBV25-1 and TRBJ1-1; the TRBD1 assignment by TCRdb is unverifiable without DNA. The CDR3 extends over 17 amino acids. Germline V gene sequence: CDR1 MGHDK, CDR2 SYGVNS. CDR3 loop: CACSEYCQGATYTEAFF.

The V and J genes are TRBV25-1 and TRBJ1-1. From germline, CDR1 is MGHDK and CDR2 SYGVNS. The CDR3 is made up of 15 amino acids. CDR3 protein: CASSDLGYPNTEAFF.

This chain links TRBV5-1 with TRBJ2-1; without DNA, the TCRdb call of TRBD2 cannot be checked. This CDR3 has 17 amino acids. The germline CDR1 and CDR2 sequences are SGHRS and YFSETQ. The CDR3 here is CASSLAYRGSGDSEQFF.

This chain uses TRBV29-1 with TRBJ2-5; absent DNA, TCRdb's TRBD1 call cannot be checked. Germline values: CDR1 SQVTM, CDR2 ANQGSEA. The CDR3 is 12 residues long. The CDR3 region is CSGRGLRETQYF.

This chain joins TRBV28 and TRBJ2-7; TCRdb lists TRBD1, though no DNA is available to test this call. Germline V gene lookup returns CDR1 MDHEN and CDR2 SYDVKM. This CDR3 contains 14 residues. The CDR3: CASRTDREAYEQYF.

V is TRBV29-1 and J is TRBJ1-4; TCRdb returns TRBD1, unconfirmable since there is no DNA. Germline CDR1 and CDR2: SQVTM and ANQGSEA. This CDR3 has 15 amino acids. CDR3 region: CSVEDGTEENEKLFF.

The chain recombines TRBV7-9 with TRBJ2-7; TCRdb picks TRBD2, but there is no DNA to check that call. Per the germline V gene, CDR1 is SEHNR and CDR2 is FQNEAQ (reference sequence). The CDR3 has 14 residues. CDR3 region: CASSLEGMAYEQYF.

This chain uses TRBV4-3 with TRBJ2-7; TCRdb designates TRBD1, a call that cannot be tested without DNA. This CDR3 region has 14 residues. The germline V gene encodes CDR1 LGHNA and CDR2 YSLEER. The CDR3 spells CASSFRTGLDEQYF.

The chain employs TRBV13 and TRBJ1-3. CDR1 is PRHDT, CDR2 FYEKMQ, per germline (reference sequence). The CDR3 is 12 amino acids. The CDR3 loop is CASSEEGNTIYF.

The chain employs TRBV27 and TRBJ1-1; checking the TCRdb D call of TRBD1 is not possible without DNA. The CDR3 has 16 amino acids. Germline V gene lookup returns CDR1 MNHEY and CDR2 SMNVEV (reference sequence). This CDR3 reads CASSLGTDLMNTEAFF.

The genes are TRBV5-1 and TRBJ2-7; TCRdb outputs TRBD1, but without DNA this stays unchecked. The CDR3 covers 16 residues. CDR1 and CDR2 from the germline V gene are SGHRS and YFSETQ. CDR3 in amino acids: CASTQPKDRVMYEQYF.

The chain employs TRBV29-1 and TRBJ1-4; TCRdb outputs TRBD1, but without DNA this stays unchecked. Germline V lookup: CDR1 SQVTM, CDR2 ANQGSEA. CDR3 length equals 14 residues. The CDR3 reads CSVLARTDNEKLFF.